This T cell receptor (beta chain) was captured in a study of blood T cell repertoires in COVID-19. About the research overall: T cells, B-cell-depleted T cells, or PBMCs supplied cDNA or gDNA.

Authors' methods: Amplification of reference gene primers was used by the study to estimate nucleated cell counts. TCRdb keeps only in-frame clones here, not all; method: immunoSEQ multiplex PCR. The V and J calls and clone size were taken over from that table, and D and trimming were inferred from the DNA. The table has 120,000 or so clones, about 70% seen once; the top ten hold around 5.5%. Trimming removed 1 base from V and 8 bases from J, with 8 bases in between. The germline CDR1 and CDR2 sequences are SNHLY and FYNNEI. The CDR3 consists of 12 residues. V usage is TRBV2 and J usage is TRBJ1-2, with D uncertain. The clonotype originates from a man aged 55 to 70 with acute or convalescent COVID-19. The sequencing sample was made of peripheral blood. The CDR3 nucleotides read TGTGCCAGCAGTGAAGAACAGCACGGCTACACCTTC. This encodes CASSEEQHGYTF.